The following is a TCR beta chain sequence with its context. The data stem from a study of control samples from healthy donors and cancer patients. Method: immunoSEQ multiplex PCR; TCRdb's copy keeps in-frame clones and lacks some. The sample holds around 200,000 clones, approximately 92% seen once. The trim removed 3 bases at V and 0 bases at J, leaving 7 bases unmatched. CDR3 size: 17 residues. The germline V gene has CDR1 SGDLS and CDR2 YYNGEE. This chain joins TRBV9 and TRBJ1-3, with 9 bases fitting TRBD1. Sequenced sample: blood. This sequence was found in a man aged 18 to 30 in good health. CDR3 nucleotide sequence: TGTGCCAGCAGCGGGACAGGGGACCCCAGCTCTGGAAACACCATATATTTT. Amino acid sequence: CASSGTGDPSSGNTIYF. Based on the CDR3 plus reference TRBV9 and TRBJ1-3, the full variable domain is DSGVTQTPKHLITATGQRVTLRCSPRSGDLSVYWYQQSLDQGLQFLIQYYNGEERAKGNILERFSAQQFPDLHSELNLSSLELGDSALYFCASSGTGDPSSGNTIYFGEGSWLTVV.